This T cell receptor beta chain was sequenced for a study of blood T cell repertoires in COVID-19. Membership in each cohort depended on participant-reported clinical history. Generated by immunoSEQ multiplex PCR, the TCRdb table keeps only in-frame clones and is missing some. Seen here are about 180,000 clones, 75% to 90% observed once, and the top ten hold 6.2%. Note on this clone: A much larger clone sits a single nucleotide away, making a read error possible. The same CDR3 arises from other DNA sequences in this sample as well.

The sequenced sample was PBMCs or T cells enriched from blood (not recorded which). The receptor comes from a man aged 35-49 years who had recovered from COVID-19.

The CDR3 region is CASSLVGGENSPLHF. The CDR3 DNA reads TGCGCTAGCAGCTTGGTCGGAGGAGAAAATTCACCCCTCCACTTT. This chain uses TRBV5-1 with TRBJ1-6; D is unresolved. Germline V lookup: CDR1 SGHRS, CDR2 YFSETQ. The CDR3 consists of 15 residues. The variable domain in full, with the rest retrieved from reference TRBV5-1 and TRBJ1-6, is KAGVTQTPRYLIKTRGQQVTLSCSPISGHRSVSWYQQTPGQGLQFLFEYFSETQRNKGNFPGRFSGRQFSNSRSEMNVSTLELGDSALYLCASSLVGGENSPLHFGNGTRLTVT.